There are many counts of the clone carrying this T cell receptor beta chain. This entry comes from a study of identical twins. TCRdb redid the calling of the 5' RACE reads with MiXCR, one entry per CDR3 protein. The sample has about 730,000 distinct CDR3 sequences, approximately 21% seen once. The CDR3 consists of 14 residues. The trim removed 10 bases at V and 8 bases at J, leaving 16 bases unmatched. The sample was also reused in another study, on T cells expressing NK-cell markers.

Sequences were obtained from PBMCs. The clonotype was recovered from a woman under 30 in good health. The chain employs TRBV12-3 or TRBV12-4 and TRBJ1-2; 7 positions agree with TRBD1. The CDR3 DNA reads as TGTGCCACACAGGGACAGTCAACGTCGGGAGGCTACACCTTC. Protein product: CATQGQSTSGGYTF.